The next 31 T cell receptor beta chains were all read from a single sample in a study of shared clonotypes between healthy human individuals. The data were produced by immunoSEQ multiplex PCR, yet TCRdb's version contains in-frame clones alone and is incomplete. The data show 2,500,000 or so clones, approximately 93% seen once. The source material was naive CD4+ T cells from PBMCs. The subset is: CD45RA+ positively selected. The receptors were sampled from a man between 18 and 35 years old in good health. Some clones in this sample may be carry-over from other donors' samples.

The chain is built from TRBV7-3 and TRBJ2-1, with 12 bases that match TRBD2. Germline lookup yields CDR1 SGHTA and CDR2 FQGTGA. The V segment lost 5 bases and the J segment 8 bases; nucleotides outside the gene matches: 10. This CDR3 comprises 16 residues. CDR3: CASSRSGTSGSDEQFF. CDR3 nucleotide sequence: TGTGCCAGCAGCCGTTCCGGGACTAGCGGGTCCGATGAGCAGTTCTTC.

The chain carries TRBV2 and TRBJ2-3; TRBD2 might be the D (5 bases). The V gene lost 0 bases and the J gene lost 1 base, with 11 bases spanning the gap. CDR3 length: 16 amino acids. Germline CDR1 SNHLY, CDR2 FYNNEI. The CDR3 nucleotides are TGTGCCAGCAGTGAAGCCCAATGGACTGGCACAGATACGCAGTATTTT. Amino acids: CASSEAQWTGTDTQYF.

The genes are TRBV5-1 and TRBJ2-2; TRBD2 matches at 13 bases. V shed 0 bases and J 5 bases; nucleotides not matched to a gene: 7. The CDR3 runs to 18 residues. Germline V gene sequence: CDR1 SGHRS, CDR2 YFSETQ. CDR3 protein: CASSLATSGRALTGELFF. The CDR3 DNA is TGCGCCAGCAGCTTGGCAACTAGCGGGAGGGCGTTGACCGGGGAGCTGTTTTTT.

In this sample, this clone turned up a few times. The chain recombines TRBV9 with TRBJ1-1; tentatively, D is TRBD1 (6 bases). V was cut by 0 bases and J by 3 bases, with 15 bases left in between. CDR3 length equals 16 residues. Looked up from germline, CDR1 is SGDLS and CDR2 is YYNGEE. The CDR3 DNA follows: TGTGCCAGCAGCGTAGCTCCGTTCGGACAGCACACTGAAGCTTTCTTT. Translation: CASSVAPFGQHTEAFF.

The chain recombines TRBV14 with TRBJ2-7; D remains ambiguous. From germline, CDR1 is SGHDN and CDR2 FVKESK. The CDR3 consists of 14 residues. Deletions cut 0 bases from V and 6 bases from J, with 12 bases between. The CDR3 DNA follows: TGTGCCAGCAGCCAAGATCTCAGGACGGGCGAGCAGTACTTC. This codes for CASSQDLRTGEQYF.

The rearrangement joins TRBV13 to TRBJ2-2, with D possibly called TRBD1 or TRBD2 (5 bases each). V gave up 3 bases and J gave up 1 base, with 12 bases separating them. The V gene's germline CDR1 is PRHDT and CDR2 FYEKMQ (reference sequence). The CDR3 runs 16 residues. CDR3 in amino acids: CASSFPGTLNTGELFF. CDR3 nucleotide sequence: TGTGCCAGCAGCTTCCCTGGGACGTTGAACACCGGGGAGCTGTTTTTT.

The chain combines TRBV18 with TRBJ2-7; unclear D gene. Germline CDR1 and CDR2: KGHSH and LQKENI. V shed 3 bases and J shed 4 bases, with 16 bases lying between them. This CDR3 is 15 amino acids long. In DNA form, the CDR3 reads TGTGCCAGCTCACCCTTTGGAGTCCCTGGGTACGAGCAGTACTTC. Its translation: CASSPFGVPGYEQYF.

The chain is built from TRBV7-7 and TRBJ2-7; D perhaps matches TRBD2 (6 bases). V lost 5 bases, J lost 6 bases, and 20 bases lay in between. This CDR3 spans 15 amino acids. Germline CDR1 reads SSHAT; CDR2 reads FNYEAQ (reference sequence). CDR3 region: CASSRTTRKPLEQYF. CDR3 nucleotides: TGTGCCAGCAGCCGTACGACTAGGAAACCTCTCGAGCAGTACTTC.

The CDR3 spells CASSAGTGGTYEQYF. As DNA, the CDR3 is TGTGCCAGCAGCGCGGGGACAGGGGGTACTTACGAGCAGTACTTC. The chain links TRBV14 to TRBJ2-7; 11 bases align to TRBD1. CDR1 is SGHDN and CDR2 is FVKESK in the germline V gene. The trim removed 5 bases at V and 4 bases at J, leaving 7 bases unmatched. The CDR3 has 15 amino acids. Based on the CDR3 plus reference TRBV14 and TRBJ2-7, the full variable domain is EAGVTQFPSHSVIEKGQTVTLRCDPISGHDNLYWYRRVMGKEIKFLLHFVKESKQDESGMPNNRFLAERTGGTYSTLKVQPAELEDSGVYFCASSAGTGGTYEQYFGPGTRLTVT.

The CDR3 bases are TGTGCCACCGCGGGACACTCCTACAATGAGCAGTTCTTC. Translating gives CATAGHSYNEQFF. The V gene is TRBV6-1, the J gene TRBJ2-1; the D call may be TRBD1 or TRBD2 (6 bases each). CDR1 is MNHNS, CDR2 SASEGT, per germline. V gave up 10 bases and J gave up 0 bases, with 10 bases separating them. The CDR3 loop spans 13 amino acids.

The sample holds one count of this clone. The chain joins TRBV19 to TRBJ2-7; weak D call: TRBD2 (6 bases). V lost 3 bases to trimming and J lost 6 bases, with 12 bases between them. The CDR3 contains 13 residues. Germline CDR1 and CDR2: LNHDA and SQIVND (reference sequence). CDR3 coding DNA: TGTGCCAGTAGTATCGGGGCGGGACCCGAGCAGTACTTC. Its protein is CASSIGAGPEQYF.

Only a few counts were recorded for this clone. The CDR3 sequence: CASSPPPQGSGNTEAFF. The CDR3 DNA reads as TGTGCCAGCTCACCACCTCCGCAGGGGTCGGGTAACACTGAAGCTTTCTTT. V gene TRBV18 combines with J gene TRBJ1-1; TRBD1 is a possible D gene (6 bases). Per germline, CDR1 KGHSH and CDR2 LQKENI. V lost 0 bases and J 2 bases, leaving 16 bases between the germline ends. The CDR3 runs to 17 residues.

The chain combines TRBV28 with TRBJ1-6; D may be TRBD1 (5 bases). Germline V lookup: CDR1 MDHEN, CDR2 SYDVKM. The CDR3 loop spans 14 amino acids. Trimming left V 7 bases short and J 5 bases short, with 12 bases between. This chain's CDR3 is CASTQWGNNSPLHF. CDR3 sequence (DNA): TGTGCCAGCACCCAGTGGGGGAATAATTCACCCCTCCACTTT.

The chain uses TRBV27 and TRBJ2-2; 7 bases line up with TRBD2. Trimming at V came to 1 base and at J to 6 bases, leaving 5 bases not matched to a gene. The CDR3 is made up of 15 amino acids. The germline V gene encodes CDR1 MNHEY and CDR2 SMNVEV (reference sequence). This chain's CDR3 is CASSLWMGGAGELFF. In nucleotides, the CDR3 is TGTGCCAGCAGTTTATGGATGGGGGGGGCCGGGGAGCTGTTTTTT.

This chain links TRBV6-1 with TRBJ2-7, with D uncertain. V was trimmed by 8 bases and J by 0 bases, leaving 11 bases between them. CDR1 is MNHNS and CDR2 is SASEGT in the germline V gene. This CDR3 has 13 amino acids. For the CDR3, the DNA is TGTGCCAGCTTACCCCGGTTCTCCTACGAGCAGTACTTC. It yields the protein CASLPRFSYEQYF.

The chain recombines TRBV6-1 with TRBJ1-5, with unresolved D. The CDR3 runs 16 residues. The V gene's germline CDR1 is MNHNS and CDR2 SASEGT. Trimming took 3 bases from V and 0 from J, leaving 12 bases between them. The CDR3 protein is CASSDTARYSNQPQHF. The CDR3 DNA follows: TGTGCCAGCAGTGATACAGCACGTTATAGCAATCAGCCCCAGCATTTT.

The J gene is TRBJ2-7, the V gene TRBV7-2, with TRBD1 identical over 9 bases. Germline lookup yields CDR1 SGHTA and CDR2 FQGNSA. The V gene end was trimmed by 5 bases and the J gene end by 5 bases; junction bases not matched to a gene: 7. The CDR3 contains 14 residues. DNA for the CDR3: TGTGCCAGCAGCCAGACGGGACAGGGCCACGAGCAGTACTTC. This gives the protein CASSQTGQGHEQYF.

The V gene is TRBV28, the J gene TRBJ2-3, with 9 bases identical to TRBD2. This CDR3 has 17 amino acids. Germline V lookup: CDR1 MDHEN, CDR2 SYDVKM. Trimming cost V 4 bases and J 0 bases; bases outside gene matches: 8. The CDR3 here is CASSSPTSGYSTDTQYF. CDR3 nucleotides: TGTGCCAGCAGTTCCCCGACTAGCGGCTACAGCACAGATACGCAGTATTTT.

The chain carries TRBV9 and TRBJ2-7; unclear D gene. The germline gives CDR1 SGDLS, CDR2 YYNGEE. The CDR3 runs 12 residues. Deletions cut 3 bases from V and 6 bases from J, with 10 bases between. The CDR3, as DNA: TGTGCCAGCAGCGCGGCCGGGCGCGAGCAGTACTTC. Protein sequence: CASSAAGREQYF.

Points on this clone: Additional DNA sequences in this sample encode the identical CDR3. In nucleotides, the CDR3 is TGTGCCAGCAGCTTAGGGCTAGCGGGAGGAGGCGAGCAGTTCTTC. This gives the protein CASSLGLAGGGEQFF. The V and J genes are TRBV7-3 and TRBJ2-1; TRBD2 aligns across 11 bases. V shed 2 bases, J shed 10 bases, and the junction held 7 bases outside the gene matches. In germline, CDR1 is SGHTA, CDR2 FQGTGA. There are 15 residues in the CDR3.

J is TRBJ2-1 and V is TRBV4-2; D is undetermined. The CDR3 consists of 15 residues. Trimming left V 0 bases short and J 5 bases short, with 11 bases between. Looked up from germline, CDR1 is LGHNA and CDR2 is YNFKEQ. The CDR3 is CASSQDSGRNNEQFF. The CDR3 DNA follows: TGTGCCAGCAGCCAAGATTCTGGACGGAACAATGAGCAGTTCTTC.

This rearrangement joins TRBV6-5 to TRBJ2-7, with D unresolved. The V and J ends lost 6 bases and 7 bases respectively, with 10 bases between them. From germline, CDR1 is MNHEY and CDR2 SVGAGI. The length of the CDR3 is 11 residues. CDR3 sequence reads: CASSQAGEQYF. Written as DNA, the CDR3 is TGTGCCAGCAGCCAGGCTGGGGAGCAGTACTTC.

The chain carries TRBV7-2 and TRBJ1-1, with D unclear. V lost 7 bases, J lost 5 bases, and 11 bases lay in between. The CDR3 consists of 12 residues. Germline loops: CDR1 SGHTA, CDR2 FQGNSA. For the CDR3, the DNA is TGTGCCAGCACCTCCAGGTGGACTGAAGCTTTCTTT. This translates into CASTSRWTEAFF.

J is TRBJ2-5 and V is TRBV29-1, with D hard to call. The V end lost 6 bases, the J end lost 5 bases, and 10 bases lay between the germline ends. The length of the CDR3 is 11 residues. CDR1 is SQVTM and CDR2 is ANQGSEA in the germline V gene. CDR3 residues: CSVAMTETQYF. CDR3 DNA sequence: TGCAGCGTAGCAATGACCGAGACCCAGTACTTC.

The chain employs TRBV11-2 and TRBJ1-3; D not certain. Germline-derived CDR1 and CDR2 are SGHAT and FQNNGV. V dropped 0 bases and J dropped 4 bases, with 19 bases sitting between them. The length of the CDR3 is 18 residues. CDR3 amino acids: CASSLDRPTKPGGNTIYF. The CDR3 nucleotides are TGTGCCAGCAGCTTAGATCGCCCAACCAAACCCGGGGGAAACACCATATATTTT.

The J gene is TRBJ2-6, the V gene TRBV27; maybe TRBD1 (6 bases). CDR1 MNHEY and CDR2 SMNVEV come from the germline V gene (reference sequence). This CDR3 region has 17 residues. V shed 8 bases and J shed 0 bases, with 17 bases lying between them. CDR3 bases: TGTGCCAGCCACCGAGGACAGACTTACTCTGGGGCCAACGTCCTGACTTTC. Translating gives CASHRGQTYSGANVLTF.

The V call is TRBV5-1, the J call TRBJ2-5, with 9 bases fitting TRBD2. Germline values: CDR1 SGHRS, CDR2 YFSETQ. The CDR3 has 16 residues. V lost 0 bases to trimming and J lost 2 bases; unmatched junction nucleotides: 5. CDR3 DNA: TGCGCCAGCAGCTTGGTACCGGCGGGAGGGCAAGAGACCCAGTACTTC. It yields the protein CASSLVPAGGQETQYF.

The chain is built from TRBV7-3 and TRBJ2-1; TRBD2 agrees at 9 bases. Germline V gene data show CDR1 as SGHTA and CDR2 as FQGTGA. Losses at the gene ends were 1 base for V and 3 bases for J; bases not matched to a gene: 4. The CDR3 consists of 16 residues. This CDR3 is CASSLKLAGYYNEQFF. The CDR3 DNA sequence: TGTGCCAGCAGCTTAAAGCTAGCGGGGTACTACAATGAGCAGTTCTTC.

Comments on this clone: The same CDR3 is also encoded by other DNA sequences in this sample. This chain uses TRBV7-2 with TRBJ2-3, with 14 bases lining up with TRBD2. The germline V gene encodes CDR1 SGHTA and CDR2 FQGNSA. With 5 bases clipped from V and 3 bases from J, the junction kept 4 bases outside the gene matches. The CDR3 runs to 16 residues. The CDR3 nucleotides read TGTGCCAGCAGCACCCGGACTAGCGGGAGGACAGATACGCAGTATTTT. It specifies CASSTRTSGRTDTQYF.

CDR3 region: CASSKTTGTDYHTTNEKLFF. As DNA, the CDR3 is TGCGCCAGCAGCAAGACTACCGGGACAGATTATCATACAACTAATGAAAAACTGTTTTTT. V gene TRBV5-1 combines with J gene TRBJ1-4, with 7 bases aligning to TRBD1. With V trimmed by 4 bases and J by 0 bases, 18 bases remained unmatched. Germline lookup yields CDR1 SGHRS and CDR2 YFSETQ. The CDR3 is 20 amino acids.

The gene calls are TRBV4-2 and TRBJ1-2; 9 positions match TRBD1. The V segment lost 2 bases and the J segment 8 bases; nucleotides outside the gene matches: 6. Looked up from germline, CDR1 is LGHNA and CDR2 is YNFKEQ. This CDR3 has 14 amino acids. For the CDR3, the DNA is TGTGCCAGCAGCCAAAGGCCCGGGACAGGGGGCTACACCTTC. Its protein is CASSQRPGTGGYTF.